One sample yielded the 5 T cell receptor beta chains listed below, sequenced in a study of blood T cell repertoires in COVID-19. Produced via immunoSEQ multiplex PCR; TCRdb's table is partial and in-frame only. The sample includes about 21,000 clones, 80% of them seen just once. The sample was peripheral blood. These TCRs come from a man aged 55 to 70 with active COVID-19.

The chain employs TRBV28 and TRBJ2-7, with a tentative D call TRBD1 (6 bases). The CDR3 spans 15 residues. The germline CDR1 and CDR2 sequences are MDHEN and SYDVKM. Trimming pared 1 base from V and 4 bases from J, leaving 14 bases between. CDR3 sequence: CASSLYPGRGYEQYF. The CDR3 nucleotides are TGTGCCAGCAGTTTATATCCAGGCAGGGGATACGAGCAGTACTTC. The variable domain in full, with the rest retrieved from reference TRBV28 and TRBJ2-7, is DVKVTQSSRYLVKRTGEKVFLECVQDMDHENMFWYRQDPGLGLRLIYFSYDVKMKEKGDIPEGYSVSREKKERFSLILESASTNQTSMYLCASSLYPGRGYEQYFGPGTRLTVT.

The rearrangement joins TRBV19 to TRBJ2-3; 8 nucleotides align to TRBD2. Germline values: CDR1 LNHDA, CDR2 SQIVND (reference sequence). The CDR3 runs to 15 residues. The J segment lost 1 base and the V segment lost 0 bases, leaving 0 bases of the junction unmatched. The CDR3 DNA follows: TGTGCCAGTAGTATAGAACTAGCGGGCACAGATACGCAGTATTTT. It yields the protein CASSIELAGTDTQYF.

The CDR3 region has the DNA TGTGCCAGTAGTATGTCGGGGGTGTATAATTCACCCCTCCACTTT. Translation: CASSMSGVYNSPLHF. The chain has TRBV19 and TRBJ1-6; weak D call: TRBD1 (5 bases). This CDR3 region has 15 residues. The V and J ends lost 3 bases and 4 bases respectively, with 10 bases between them. Germline V gene data show CDR1 as LNHDA and CDR2 as SQIVND (reference sequence).

The chain joins TRBV5-1 to TRBJ2-1; perhaps TRBD1 as D (5 bases). The CDR3 consists of 16 residues. CDR1 is SGHRS, CDR2 YFSETQ, per germline. Trimming removed 3 bases from V and 0 bases from J, with 13 bases in between. The CDR3 here is CASSSTASSSYNEQFF. Written as DNA, the CDR3 is TGCGCCAGCAGCTCGACAGCCTCGAGCTCCTACAATGAGCAGTTCTTC.

This clone was observed a few times. The chain is built from TRBV13 and TRBJ2-5; perhaps TRBD2 as D (5 bases). The V gene lost 1 base and the J gene lost 4 bases, with 19 bases spanning the gap. Germline V CDR1 and CDR2: PRHDT, FYEKMQ (reference sequence). The CDR3 covers 17 residues. The CDR3 loop reads CASSLDSRRVLGETQYF. The CDR3 nucleotides are TGTGCCAGCAGCTTAGATTCAAGGCGGGTCTTAGGAGAGACCCAGTACTTC.